The sequence of this TCR beta chain was determined in a study of blood T cell repertoires in COVID-19. Study context: PBMCs, B-cell-depleted T cells, or T cells were the source of the cDNA or gDNA that made up the material.

V gave up 0 bases and J gave up 8 bases, with 8 bases separating them. Germline V lookup: CDR1 LGHNA, CDR2 YSLEER. The CDR3 totals 14 residues. The assay was immunoSEQ multiplex PCR, and TCRdb's table has in-frame clones only and misses some. The repertoire holds 200,000 to 300,000 clones, with 70% to 90% as singletons. The age range of participants was 18 to 89 years, with residence in about 25 US areas. Material: PBMCs or T cells enriched from blood (not recorded which). The receptor was isolated from a middle-aged woman with acute COVID-19. The chain recombines TRBV4-3 with TRBJ2-6; D possibly corresponds to TRBD1 (6 bases). This chain's CDR3 is CASSQDTGTNVLTF. In nucleotides, the CDR3 is TGCGCCAGCAGCCAAGATACAGGGACCAACGTCCTGACTTTC.